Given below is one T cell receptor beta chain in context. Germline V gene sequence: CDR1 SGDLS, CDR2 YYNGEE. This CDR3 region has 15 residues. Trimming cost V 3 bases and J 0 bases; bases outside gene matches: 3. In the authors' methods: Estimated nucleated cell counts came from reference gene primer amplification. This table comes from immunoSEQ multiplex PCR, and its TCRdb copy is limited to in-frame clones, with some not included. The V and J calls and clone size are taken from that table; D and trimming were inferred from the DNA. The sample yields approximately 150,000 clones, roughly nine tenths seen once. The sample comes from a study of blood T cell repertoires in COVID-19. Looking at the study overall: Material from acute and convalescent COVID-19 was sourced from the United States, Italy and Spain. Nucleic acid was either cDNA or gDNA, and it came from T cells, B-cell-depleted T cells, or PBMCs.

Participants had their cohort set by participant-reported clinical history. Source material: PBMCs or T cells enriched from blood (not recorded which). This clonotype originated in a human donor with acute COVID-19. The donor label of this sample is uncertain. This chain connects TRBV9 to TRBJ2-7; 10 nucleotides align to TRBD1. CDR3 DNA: TGTGCCAGCAGCGCGGGGACAGGGGTCTCCTACGAGCAGTACTTC. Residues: CASSAGTGVSYEQYF.